Shown below are 28 T cell receptor beta chains from a single sample sequenced in a study of vaccination and CD4 T cells after COVID-19. These receptors have no identified antigens. Treatment specified: roughly nine-day PBMC culture with coronavirus spike peptide pools or control peptides (ViraFEST assay). With the Oncomine TCR Beta short-read assay, DNA from cultured CD4+ T cells was sequenced. TCRdb reprocessed the PCR reads with MiXCR, giving one entry per CDR3 protein. The data contain under 8,000 distinct CDR3 sequences, 58% of them singletons. The sample was CD4+ T cells from blood, cultured in vitro. All receptors derive from a human donor who had recovered from COVID-19.

On this clonotype itself: A read error may be the cause here, since a much bigger clone is one base away. J is TRBJ2-1 and V is TRBV4-1; 11 nucleotides match TRBD2. Trimming at V came to 11 bases and at J to 6 bases, leaving 12 bases not matched to a gene. The CDR3 is made up of 15 amino acids. Germline V gene sequence: CDR1 MGHRA, CDR2 YSYEKL. CDR3 bases: TGCGCCTCCCGGGGGAGACTAGCGGGGTCCAATGAGCAGTTCTTC. As protein: CASRGRLAGSNEQFF.

The rearrangement joins TRBV28 to TRBJ2-2; possibly TRBD1 or TRBD2 for D (5 bases each). Germline V gives CDR1 MDHEN, CDR2 SYDVKM. The CDR3 is 14 amino acids. Trimming left V 6 bases short and J 4 bases short, with 12 bases between. The CDR3 protein is CASRGWGSTGELFF. The DNA for the CDR3 is TGTGCCAGCAGGGGTTGGGGGAGCACCGGGGAGCTGTTTTTT. The whole variable domain, filled in from reference TRBV28 and TRBJ2-2, reads DVKVTQSSRYLVKRTGEKVFLECVQDMDHENMFWYRQDPGLGLRLIYFSYDVKMKEKGDIPEGYSVSREKKERFSLILESASTNQTSMYLCASRGWGSTGELFFGEGSRLTVL.

This clonotype was found a few times. The V gene is TRBV6-5, the J gene TRBJ1-2, with TRBD1 as a possible D gene (5 bases). Germline V CDR1 and CDR2: MNHEY, SVGAGI. The CDR3 spans 16 residues. V shed 0 bases and J shed 4 bases, with 15 bases lying between them. CDR3 DNA sequence: TGTGCCAGCAGTTACTCATCGTCTGGGCAGGGCTATGGCTACACCTTC. This codes for CASSYSSSGQGYGYTF.

CDR3 sequence: CASTLAIRVEAFF. The CDR3, as DNA: TGTGCCAGCACCCTTGCGATTCGGGTTGAAGCTTTCTTT. The V and J genes are TRBV2 and TRBJ1-1; D unclear. Between the trimmed V and J ends, which lost 7 bases and 7 bases, there was a span of 16 bases. CDR1 SNHLY and CDR2 FYNNEI come from the germline V gene. CDR3 length equals 13 residues.

The chain couples TRBV6-1 to TRBJ2-1, with 15 bases identical to TRBD2. The V gene's germline CDR1 is MNHNS and CDR2 SASEGT. The V and J ends lost 6 bases and 8 bases, in that order; junction bases with no gene match: 11. The CDR3 runs to 17 residues. DNA of the CDR3: TGTGCCAGCAGCAGGACTAGCGGGGGGGCGGTCGGGTATGAGCAGTTCTTC. Its protein is CASSRTSGGAVGYEQFF.

The V and J genes are TRBV18 and TRBJ2-3; unclear D gene. The V end lost 5 bases, the J end lost 0 bases, and 12 bases lay between the germline ends. The CDR3 totals 15 residues. The V gene's germline CDR1 is KGHSH and CDR2 LQKENI. CDR3 nucleotides: TGTGCCAGCTCAGAACAGTATCTTAGCACAGATACGCAGTATTTT. Protein product: CASSEQYLSTDTQYF.

In this sample, this clonotype turned up once. The chain uses TRBV6-4 and TRBJ2-7; D might be TRBD1 (5 bases). Germline V lookup: CDR1 MRHNA, CDR2 SNTAGT. The CDR3 is 16 residues long. Between the trimmed V and J ends, which lost 0 bases and 4 bases, there was a span of 16 bases. The CDR3 DNA follows: TGTGCCAGCAGTGACTCCCTCCCCAGGGTCCCGTACGAGCAGTACTTC. Its translation: CASSDSLPRVPYEQYF.

This clonotype has a handful of counts. The chain carries TRBV20-1 and TRBJ1-1, with 11 nucleotides matching TRBD1. Germline V gene lookup returns CDR1 DFQATT and CDR2 SNEGSKA (reference sequence). The CDR3 extends over 14 amino acids. With V trimmed by 6 bases and J by 6 bases, 9 bases remained unmatched. CDR3 loop: CSANGQGASAEAFF. The CDR3 bases are TGCAGTGCAAACGGACAGGGGGCCTCGGCTGAAGCTTTCTTT.

The chain combines TRBV11-3 with TRBJ2-3; 7 bases map to TRBD2. Germline CDR1 and CDR2: SGHNT and YENEEA. The CDR3 loop spans 15 amino acids. V shed 2 bases, J shed 4 bases, and the junction held 6 bases outside the gene matches. CDR3 region: CASSLTASGADTQYF. The CDR3 nucleotides are TGTGCCAGCAGCTTAACGGCTAGCGGTGCAGATACGCAGTATTTT.

This clonotype was seen more than once but under ten times. The chain is built from TRBV7-2 and TRBJ2-5, with D possibly being TRBD2 (6 bases). V was clipped by 5 bases and J by 5 bases, with 15 bases between them. The CDR3 length is 14 residues. In germline, CDR1 is SGHTA, CDR2 FQGNSA. For the CDR3, the DNA is TGTGCCAGCAGCCCAGAGCGGCTAGCGGAGACCCAGTACTTC. Residues: CASSPERLAETQYF.

This clonotype was picked up a small number of times. This chain links TRBV24-1 with TRBJ1-5; 12 bases align to TRBD1. Germline V gene data show CDR1 as KGHDR and CDR2 as SFDVKD. The CDR3 is 16 residues long. With V trimmed by 3 bases and J by 5 bases, 4 bases remained unmatched. The CDR3 DNA reads TGTGCCACCAGTGATGGGGACAGGGGGCTGGATCAGCCCCAGCATTTT. Its translation: CATSDGDRGLDQPQHF.

The J gene is TRBJ2-2, the V gene TRBV7-9; D possibly uses TRBD1 or TRBD2 (5 bases each). Germline V gives CDR1 SEHNR, CDR2 FQNEAQ (reference sequence). Trimming removed 6 bases at V and 1 base at J, with 12 bases between. The CDR3 is made up of 15 amino acids. CDR3 bases: TGTGCCAGCAGATCCGGGGCATGGAACACCGGGGAGCTGTTTTTT. This gives the protein CASRSGAWNTGELFF.

The rearrangement uses TRBV5-1 and TRBJ2-2; possibly TRBD1 for D (6 bases). CDR1 SGHRS and CDR2 YFSETQ come from the germline V gene. With 4 bases removed from V and 4 bases from J, the gap between germline ends came to 14 bases. The CDR3 is 15 amino acids. The CDR3 nucleotides read TGCGCCAGCAGCGCCAGCAACAGGGTCACCGGGGAGCTGTTTTTT. It specifies CASSASNRVTGELFF.

This clonotype occurred a few times. The J gene is TRBJ1-5, the V gene TRBV7-9, with D possibly TRBD1 on 5 matching bases. The ends were cut back, 2 bases at V and 2 bases at J, with 10 bases in the middle. The length of the CDR3 is 15 residues. CDR1 is SEHNR and CDR2 is FQNEAQ in the germline V gene (reference sequence). CDR3 sequence: CASSLSGQGNQPQHF. CDR3 bases: TGTGCCAGCAGCTTATCGGGGCAAGGCAATCAGCCCCAGCATTTT.

This clonotype was picked up a small number of times. This chain joins TRBV7-7 and TRBJ2-1; no firm D call. CDR3 length: 14 amino acids. Trimming shortened V by 3 bases and J by 5 bases, and 11 bases separated the two germline ends. The germline V gene has CDR1 SSHAT and CDR2 FNYEAQ (reference sequence). CDR3 protein: CASSLSGANNEQFF. The CDR3 DNA follows: TGTGCCAGCAGCTTGAGTGGTGCGAACAATGAGCAGTTCTTC. The entire variable domain, with the rest obtained from reference TRBV7-7 and TRBJ2-1, is as follows: GAGVSQSPRYKVTKRGQDVTLRCDPISSHATLYWYQQALGQGPEFLTYFNYEAQPDKSGLPSDRFSAERPEGSISTLTIQRTEQRDSAMYRCASSLSGANNEQFFGPGTRLTVL.

The chain carries TRBV28 and TRBJ1-3; TRBD1 matches 7 bases. V dropped 10 bases and J dropped 0; count of bases not matched to a gene: 12. The germline gives CDR1 MDHEN, CDR2 SYDVKM. CDR3 length equals 16 residues. CDR3 DNA sequence: TGTGCCACCAACCCCGCGGGACAGAGCTCTGGAAACACCATATATTTT. It translates to CATNPAGQSSGNTIYF.

V and J are TRBV6-5 and TRBJ2-7; D perhaps matches TRBD2 (6 bases). CDR3 length: 15 residues. The V end was cut by 2 bases, the J end by 2 bases, with 13 bases between. CDR1 and CDR2 from the germline V gene are MNHEY and SVGAGI. CDR3 in amino acids: CASSYQTGGTYEQYF. CDR3 DNA sequence: TGTGCCAGCAGTTACCAAACCGGGGGAACCTACGAGCAGTACTTC.

By share of the sample, this clonotype is hyperexpanded. V is TRBV30 and J is TRBJ1-2; 9 nucleotides align to TRBD1. The CDR3 spans 12 residues. The V segment lost 8 bases and the J segment 12 bases; nucleotides outside the gene matches: 13. The germline CDR1 and CDR2 sequences are GTSNPN and SVGIG (reference sequence). The CDR3 DNA follows: TGTGCCGGCAGACAGGGGGGGATAGGGAACACCTTC. This sequence encodes CAGRQGGIGNTF.

This clonotype was seen more than once but under ten times. The rearrangement joins TRBV6-1 to TRBJ1-1; unclear D gene. The germline V gene has CDR1 MNHNS and CDR2 SASEGT. The germline V and J ends were trimmed by 5 bases and 2 bases, with 15 bases remaining between them. The CDR3 length is 15 residues. The CDR3 coding sequence is TGTGCCAGCAGTCCTTTCCCTGGTTCAAACACTGAAGCTTTCTTT. Residues: CASSPFPGSNTEAFF.

The rearrangement joins TRBV2 to TRBJ2-5; D uncertain. Looked up from germline, CDR1 is SNHLY and CDR2 is FYNNEI. The germline V and J ends were trimmed by 6 bases and 3 bases, with 20 bases remaining between them. The CDR3 is 16 residues long. The DNA for the CDR3 is TGTGCCAGCAGATTTACTCGGGCGGCAGTAGAAGAGACCCAGTACTTC. Translated: CASRFTRAAVEETQYF. Full variable domain (rest looked up from reference TRBV2 and TRBJ2-5): EPEVTQTPSHQVTQMGQEVILRCVPISNHLYFYWYRQILGQKVEFLVSFYNNEISEKSEIFDDQFSVERPDGSNFTLKIRSTKLEDSAMYFCASRFTRAAVEETQYFGPGTRLLVL.

This clonotype was counted a few times. The chain combines TRBV28 with TRBJ2-5; D is undetermined. The V and J ends lost 5 bases and 3 bases respectively, with 13 bases between them. The germline V gene has CDR1 MDHEN and CDR2 SYDVKM. The CDR3 extends over 14 amino acids. CDR3 bases: TGTGCCAGCAGTCGTGCCACTTTGAAAGAGACCCAGTACTTC. It is translated as CASSRATLKETQYF.

This clonotype has just one count. This chain uses TRBV20-1 with TRBJ2-2; no definite D call. Germline lookup yields CDR1 DFQATT and CDR2 SNEGSKA (reference sequence). The V end was cut by 1 base, the J end by 2 bases, with 11 bases between. This CDR3 is 15 amino acids long. This chain's CDR3 is CSARVRTINTGELFF. Written as DNA, the CDR3 is TGCAGTGCTAGAGTCCGGACCATCAACACCGGGGAGCTGTTTTTT.

V and J are TRBV14 and TRBJ1-1; D possibly corresponds to TRBD1 (5 bases). The CDR3 totals 16 residues. The germline V and J ends were trimmed by 2 bases and 3 bases, with 16 bases remaining between them. Germline CDR1 and CDR2: SGHDN and FVKESK. The CDR3 nucleotides are TGTGCCAGCAGCCAAAGTAGGGGCGTCGTTGACACTGAAGCTTTCTTT. It yields the protein CASSQSRGVVDTEAFF.

V usage is TRBV20-1 and J usage is TRBJ2-3; TRBD1 or TRBD2 may be the D gene (6 bases each). V lost 6 bases and J 3 bases, leaving 22 bases between the germline ends. The CDR3 extends over 16 amino acids. Germline CDR1 and CDR2: DFQATT and SNEGSKA (reference sequence). In DNA form, the CDR3 reads TGCAGTGCGAACCCTCTCGCCGGGGGCTCGACAGATACGCAGTATTTT. The encoded protein is CSANPLAGGSTDTQYF.

This clonotype was observed a few times. The chain uses TRBV20-1 and TRBJ2-1, with D tentatively TRBD2 (6 bases). Germline V lookup: CDR1 DFQATT, CDR2 SNEGSKA (reference sequence). The CDR3 has 15 amino acids. Trimming removed 1 base from V and 3 bases from J, with 13 bases in between. DNA of the CDR3: TGCAGTGCTAGAGCGGGACTTACCTTCTACAATGAGCAGTTCTTC. Its translation: CSARAGLTFYNEQFF.

The rearrangement links TRBV6-2 or TRBV6-3 to TRBJ2-5; the match to TRBD2 covers 7 bases. Per the germline V gene, CDR1 is MNHEY and CDR2 is SVGEGT. The CDR3 extends over 16 amino acids. Losses at the gene ends were 2 bases for V and 4 bases for J; bases not matched to a gene: 10. The DNA of the CDR3 is TGTGCCAGCAGTTACGCAAGGAGAACGGGGGGAGAGACCCAGTACTTC. It is translated as CASSYARRTGGETQYF.

This sequence joins TRBV12-3 or TRBV12-4 and TRBJ2-3, with 9 nucleotides matching TRBD1. The CDR3 is made up of 15 amino acids. V lost 5 bases, J lost 4 bases, and 7 bases stayed unmatched. CDR3 loop: CASSLDRDRADTQYF. The CDR3 bases are TGTGCCAGCAGTCTGGACAGGGACAGGGCAGATACGCAGTATTTT.

The rearrangement links TRBV12-3 or TRBV12-4 to TRBJ2-7; maybe TRBD1 (6 bases). V was clipped by 4 bases and J by 7 bases, with 17 bases between them. This CDR3 contains 14 residues. The CDR3 nucleotides read TGTGCCAGCAGTTCCTCCGGGACATTGGGAGAGCAGTACTTC. It specifies CASSSSGTLGEQYF.